The rows below give T cell receptor beta chains drawn from one sample of a study of blood T cell repertoires in COVID-19. Produced via immunoSEQ multiplex PCR; TCRdb's table is partial and in-frame only. The top ten clones hold around 2.5% of a sample with approximately 250,000 clones, 88% of them seen once. The sequenced sample consisted of PBMCs or T cells enriched from blood (not recorded which). The source of these receptors is a woman between 35 and 50 years old with acute COVID-19. The CDR3 runs from the conserved cysteine through the conserved F or W. A D gene is named only where the DNA matches it firmly. Expanded clones get a size class; other rows say once, few or many, or leave the size out.

d_gene	v_gene	abundance	j_gene	CDR3aa	CDR3nt
TRBD2	TRBV9	NA	TRBJ2-1	CASSVSVGGAGGEQFF	TGTGCCAGCAGCGTATCAGTAGGTGGGGCGGGGGGGGAGCAGTTCTTC
NA	TRBV7-2	NA	TRBJ1-4	CASSHDRQGEKLFF	TGTGCCAGCAGCCACGACCGCCAGGGCGAAAAACTGTTTTTT
TRBD2	TRBV2	NA	TRBJ2-7	CASSESGGAGYEQYF	TGTGCCAGCAGTGAGAGCGGGGGGGCTGGATACGAGCAGTACTTC
TRBD2	TRBV9	NA	TRBJ2-1	CASSPTRTSGRNEQFF	TGTGCCAGCAGCCCCACGCGAACTAGCGGGAGGAATGAGCAGTTCTTC
NA	TRBV5-1	once	TRBJ1-1	CASSSGVLNTEAFF	TGCGCCAGCAGCTCAGGGGTTTTGAACACTGAAGCTTTCTTT
TRBD2	TRBV5-1	NA	TRBJ2-5	CASSIGPGLAETQYF	TGCGCCAGCAGCATTGGGCCGGGACTAGCGGAGACCCAGTACTTC
TRBD2	TRBV5-4	NA	TRBJ2-1	CASSAGGGGGRAFSYWVF	TGTGCCAGCAGCGCCGGGGGCGGTGGCGGGAGGGCCTTCTCCTATTGGGTCTTC
TRBD1	TRBV4-2	once	TRBJ1-2	CASSASTGSVTNYGYTF	TGTGCCAGCAGCGCCTCGACAGGGTCAGTAACTAACTATGGCTACACCTTC
NA	TRBV5-1	NA	TRBJ1-1	CASSSGFMNTEAFF	TGCGCCAGCAGCTCGGGGTTCATGAACACTGAAGCTTTCTTT
TRBD2	TRBV10-3	NA	TRBJ2-2	CAIKTSGRSGELFF	TGTGCCATCAAGACTAGCGGGAGGTCCGGGGAGCTGTTTTTT
TRBD2	TRBV7-2	NA	TRBJ2-5	CASSPSGGETQYF	TGTGCCAGCAGCCCAAGCGGGGGAGAGACCCAGTACTTC
TRBD1	TRBV27	NA	TRBJ2-1	CASSFLQTHRGVNEQFF	TGTGCCAGCAGCTTTCTCCAGACTCACAGGGGGGTGAATGAGCAGTTCTTC
TRBD1	TRBV6-6	NA	TRBJ1-2	CASSTPGGGSKGYTF	TGTGCCAGCAGTACTCCAGGGGGCGGATCTAAGGGCTACACCTTC
TRBD1	TRBV18	once	TRBJ1-3	CASSPVGQGYTIYF	TGTGCCAGCTCACCTGTGGGACAGGGCTACACCATATATTTT
NA	TRBV29-1	NA	TRBJ1-5	CSVEDGRQPQHF	TGCAGCGTTGAAGATGGGAGACAGCCCCAGCATTTT